This is a list of T cell receptor beta chains from one sample in a study of blood T cell repertoires in COVID-19. Profiling relied on immunoSEQ multiplex PCR, and the TCRdb table lists in-frame clones only, not all of them. The sample lists about 270,000 clones; about nine tenths were seen once. Input material: peripheral blood. These receptor sequences come from a man aged 40-50 years who had recovered from COVID-19. The CDR3 runs from the conserved cysteine through the conserved F or W. The order of the fields is clone size, V gene, J gene, D gene, CDR3 DNA, CDR3 protein. A D gene is named only where the DNA matches it firmly. Expanded clones are given a class, and other clones once, few, many or no size at all.

abundance: once
v_gene: TRBV6-5
j_gene: TRBJ2-7
d_gene: TRBD2
CDR3nt: TGTGCCAGCAGCGGGCTCAGCGGGGGGGCCTACGAGCAGTACTTC
CDR3aa: CASSGLSGGAYEQYF

abundance: -
v_gene: TRBV30
j_gene: TRBJ1-3
d_gene: -
CDR3nt: TGTGCCTGGAGTGGGAGGAGCTCTGGAAACACCATATATTTT
CDR3aa: CAWSGRSSGNTIYF

abundance: -
v_gene: TRBV7-2
j_gene: TRBJ2-3
d_gene: TRBD2
CDR3nt: TGTGCCAGCAGCCCACTAGCGGGGGGGCGAGATACGCAGTATTTT
CDR3aa: CASSPLAGGRDTQYF

abundance: -
v_gene: TRBV6-6
j_gene: TRBJ1-4
d_gene: TRBD1
CDR3nt: TGTGCCAGCAGACTTGCGGGGACAGCAGATGAAAAACTGTTTTTT
CDR3aa: CASRLAGTADEKLFF

abundance: once
v_gene: TRBV9
j_gene: TRBJ2-3
d_gene: -
CDR3nt: TGTGCCAGCAGCGTAGTCCCAGGGACGGGGGCAGATACGCAGTATTTT
CDR3aa: CASSVVPGTGADTQYF

abundance: -
v_gene: TRBV6-5
j_gene: TRBJ2-7
d_gene: -
CDR3nt: TGTGCCAGCACCGGGGACACCTACGAGCAGTACTTC
CDR3aa: CASTGDTYEQYF

abundance: -
v_gene: TRBV6-2/TRBV6-3
j_gene: TRBJ2-2
d_gene: TRBD2
CDR3nt: TGTGCCAGCACCCCCCGGCTAGCGGAAAACACCGGGGAGCTGTTTTTT
CDR3aa: CASTPRLAENTGELFF

abundance: -
v_gene: TRBV30
j_gene: TRBJ2-1
d_gene: -
CDR3nt: TGTGCCTGGGGTCCGGGCACGGGAGTCCCCTACAATGAGCAGTTCTTC
CDR3aa: CAWGPGTGVPYNEQFF

abundance: -
v_gene: TRBV19
j_gene: TRBJ2-3
d_gene: TRBD2
CDR3nt: TGTGCCAGTAGTATCGTAGCGGGAGGCACAGATACGCAGTATTTT
CDR3aa: CASSIVAGGTDTQYF

abundance: -
v_gene: TRBV23-1
j_gene: TRBJ2-1
d_gene: -
CDR3nt: TGCGCCAGCAGAAAGGGAGACCGGGACACTTACAATGAGCAGTTCTTC
CDR3aa: CASRKGDRDTYNEQFF

abundance: -
v_gene: TRBV18
j_gene: TRBJ2-1
d_gene: TRBD1
CDR3nt: TGTGCCAGCTCACCACTTGGGACAGGGGACTACAATGAGCAGTTCTTC
CDR3aa: CASSPLGTGDYNEQFF

abundance: -
v_gene: TRBV7-8
j_gene: TRBJ1-1
d_gene: -
CDR3nt: TGTGCCAGCAGCCCCACCGTGGGGGGGCCTGAAGCTTTCTTT
CDR3aa: CASSPTVGGPEAFF

abundance: -
v_gene: TRBV6-1
j_gene: TRBJ1-5
d_gene: TRBD1
CDR3nt: TGTGCCAGCAGTGAGGCAGGGGGGCAGCCCCAGCATTTT
CDR3aa: CASSEAGGQPQHF

abundance: -
v_gene: TRBV2
j_gene: TRBJ1-1
d_gene: TRBD1
CDR3nt: TGTGCCAGCAGTGCGGGCAGGGGGCTTACTATGAACACTGAAGCTTTCTTT
CDR3aa: CASSAGRGLTMNTEAFF

abundance: -
v_gene: TRBV19
j_gene: TRBJ2-1
d_gene: TRBD2
CDR3nt: TGTGCCAGTAGTATAGAGGGGAGCCTAGCGGGAGAGGTAAAGGCTTACAATGAGCAGTTCTTC
CDR3aa: CASSIEGSLAGEVKAYNEQFF

abundance: -
v_gene: TRBV30
j_gene: TRBJ2-2
d_gene: TRBD2
CDR3nt: TGTGCCTGGAGTACATCGGGACTAATAAGGTCCGGGGAGCTGTTTTTT
CDR3aa: CAWSTSGLIRSGELFF

abundance: -
v_gene: TRBV3-1/TRBV3-2
j_gene: TRBJ2-1
d_gene: TRBD2
CDR3nt: TGTGCCAGCAGCCAAGTGGGACTAGCGGGAGGTACTAATCAGTTCTTC
CDR3aa: CASSQVGLAGGTNQFF

abundance: -
v_gene: TRBV15
j_gene: TRBJ1-4
d_gene: -
CDR3nt: TGTGCCACCAGCAGAGTGGGTGGACAATTTAATGAAAAACTGTTTTTT
CDR3aa: CATSRVGGQFNEKLFF

abundance: -
v_gene: TRBV2
j_gene: TRBJ1-2
d_gene: TRBD1
CDR3nt: TGTGCCAGCGGGACAGGGGTACCCTCTAACTATGGCTACACCTTC
CDR3aa: CASGTGVPSNYGYTF

abundance: -
v_gene: TRBV18
j_gene: TRBJ1-5
d_gene: -
CDR3nt: TGTGCCAGCTCACCAGCAGGGTTTCAGCCCCAGCATTTT
CDR3aa: CASSPAGFQPQHF

abundance: once
v_gene: TRBV4-1
j_gene: TRBJ1-6
d_gene: -
CDR3nt: TGCGCCAGCAGCCAAGGGAGGTCCTATAATTCACCCCTCCACTTT
CDR3aa: CASSQGRSYNSPLHF

abundance: -
v_gene: TRBV4-2
j_gene: TRBJ2-3
d_gene: TRBD2
CDR3nt: TGTGCCAGCAGCCTCACTAGCGGGGGAAAAACAGATACGCAGTATTTT
CDR3aa: CASSLTSGGKTDTQYF

abundance: -
v_gene: TRBV6-5
j_gene: TRBJ2-7
d_gene: -
CDR3nt: TGTGCCAGCAGTCCCGACTGGAGCTCCTACGAGCAGTACTTC
CDR3aa: CASSPDWSSYEQYF

abundance: -
v_gene: TRBV12-5
j_gene: TRBJ2-7
d_gene: -
CDR3nt: TGTGCTAGTGGGACAGGTCGCTCCTACGAGCAGTACTTC
CDR3aa: CASGTGRSYEQYF

abundance: -
v_gene: TRBV5-4
j_gene: TRBJ1-4
d_gene: TRBD1
CDR3nt: TGTGCCAGCAGCTTTGGTGGACAGGGGAGTGAAAAACTGTTTTTT
CDR3aa: CASSFGGQGSEKLFF

abundance: -
v_gene: TRBV27
j_gene: TRBJ1-2
d_gene: TRBD1
CDR3nt: TGTGCCAGCAGGGACAGGGGAATTCATAACTATGGCTACACCTTC
CDR3aa: CASRDRGIHNYGYTF

abundance: -
v_gene: TRBV6-2/TRBV6-3
j_gene: TRBJ1-5
d_gene: TRBD1
CDR3nt: TGTGCCAGCAGTTGGACCCTCGGGACAGACTATAGCAATCAGCCCCAGCATTTT
CDR3aa: CASSWTLGTDYSNQPQHF

abundance: -
v_gene: TRBV3-1/TRBV3-2
j_gene: TRBJ2-1
d_gene: -
CDR3nt: TGTGCCAGCAGCCATAGCATGGGAGATCTGTTCTTC
CDR3aa: CASSHSMGDLFF

abundance: -
v_gene: TRBV9
j_gene: TRBJ2-5
d_gene: TRBD2
CDR3nt: TGTGCCAGCGGAACCGGGACTAGCGGGAAAGAGACCCAGTACTTC
CDR3aa: CASGTGTSGKETQYF

abundance: -
v_gene: TRBV6-2/TRBV6-3
j_gene: TRBJ2-6
d_gene: -
CDR3nt: TGTGCCAGCAGTTACGGTGTCTTGACAGCTGGGGCCAACGTCCTGACTTTC
CDR3aa: CASSYGVLTAGANVLTF

abundance: -
v_gene: TRBV5-7
j_gene: TRBJ1-2
d_gene: -
CDR3nt: TGTGCCAGCAGCTTTACCCCGGACAGCCAGTATGGCTACACCTTC
CDR3aa: CASSFTPDSQYGYTF

abundance: -
v_gene: TRBV10-2
j_gene: TRBJ2-2
d_gene: -
CDR3nt: TGCGCCAGCAGTGTTAGCACCGGGGAGCTGTTTTTT
CDR3aa: CASSVSTGELFF

abundance: -
v_gene: TRBV7-8
j_gene: TRBJ2-3
d_gene: -
CDR3nt: TGTGCCAGCAGCTTAGGCCACGGAGGCGCAGATACGCAGTATTTT
CDR3aa: CASSLGHGGADTQYF

abundance: -
v_gene: TRBV10-1
j_gene: TRBJ2-3
d_gene: -
CDR3nt: TGCGCCAGCAGTGAGACGGGCACAGATACGCAGTATTTT
CDR3aa: CASSETGTDTQYF

abundance: -
v_gene: TRBV14
j_gene: TRBJ1-2
d_gene: -
CDR3nt: TGTGCCAGCAGCCAAGATATTCTTTGGGGACTTAACTATGGCTACACCTTC
CDR3aa: CASSQDILWGLNYGYTF

abundance: -
v_gene: TRBV2
j_gene: TRBJ2-1
d_gene: -
CDR3nt: TGTGCCAGCAGTGGACAGACAAATGAGCAGTTCTTC
CDR3aa: CASSGQTNEQFF

abundance: -
v_gene: TRBV6-5
j_gene: TRBJ2-7
d_gene: TRBD1
CDR3nt: TGTGCCAGCAGTTCTGGGACAGGCCCTCGAAGCGAGCAGTACTTC
CDR3aa: CASSSGTGPRSEQYF

abundance: -
v_gene: TRBV7-2
j_gene: TRBJ1-1
d_gene: TRBD1
CDR3nt: TGTGCCAGCAGTCGACAGGGCTTCGATATCCGTGGAGCTTTCTTT
CDR3aa: CASSRQGFDIRGAFF

abundance: -
v_gene: TRBV3-1/TRBV3-2
j_gene: TRBJ2-7
d_gene: -
CDR3nt: TGTGCCAGCAGCCAAGAATTTAATCAAATTTGGGGGGGCTTTGCCGAGCAGTACTTC
CDR3aa: CASSQEFNQIWGGFAEQYF

abundance: -
v_gene: TRBV10-1
j_gene: TRBJ2-2
d_gene: -
CDR3nt: TGCGCCAGCAGTGGAGGGGGCGGGGAGCTGTTTTTT
CDR3aa: CASSGGGGELFF

abundance: -
v_gene: TRBV18
j_gene: TRBJ2-3
d_gene: -
CDR3nt: TGTGCCAGCTCAAGGGGCGATACGCAGTATTTT
CDR3aa: CASSRGDTQYF

abundance: -
v_gene: TRBV4-2
j_gene: TRBJ1-4
d_gene: -
CDR3nt: TGTGCCAGCAGCCAGGGGGGGGGTAGTAATGAAAAACTGTTTTTT
CDR3aa: CASSQGGGSNEKLFF

abundance: once
v_gene: TRBV12-3/TRBV12-4
j_gene: TRBJ2-1
d_gene: TRBD1
CDR3nt: TGTGCCAGCAGTCGACCAGGGGGTGAGCAGTTCTTC
CDR3aa: CASSRPGGEQFF

abundance: -
v_gene: TRBV29-1
j_gene: TRBJ2-7
d_gene: -
CDR3nt: TGCAGCGTTGTCGAACACTCCTACGAGCAGTACTTC
CDR3aa: CSVVEHSYEQYF

abundance: few
v_gene: TRBV7-2
j_gene: TRBJ2-1
d_gene: TRBD2
CDR3nt: TGTGCCAGCAGCCCCGGACTAGCGGGGGGAGTTGATGAGCAGTTCTTC
CDR3aa: CASSPGLAGGVDEQFF

abundance: -
v_gene: TRBV10-1
j_gene: TRBJ2-1
d_gene: TRBD2
CDR3nt: TGCGCCAGCAGCTTGGGGACTAGCGGAGTGAATGAGCAGTTCTTC
CDR3aa: CASSLGTSGVNEQFF

abundance: -
v_gene: TRBV29-1
j_gene: TRBJ1-3
d_gene: -
CDR3nt: TGCAGCGTTGACGCTGGAAACACCATATATTTT
CDR3aa: CSVDAGNTIYF

abundance: -
v_gene: TRBV9
j_gene: TRBJ2-1
d_gene: -
CDR3nt: TGTGCCAGCAGCGTCAACCCAGGGGAGTATGAGCAGTTCTTC
CDR3aa: CASSVNPGEYEQFF

abundance: few
v_gene: TRBV27
j_gene: TRBJ2-7
d_gene: -
CDR3nt: TGTGCCAGCAGTTCCCTTGCCCCAAGGAGGGGCCCGACCACCTACGAGCAGTACTTC
CDR3aa: CASSSLAPRRGPTTYEQYF

abundance: few
v_gene: TRBV10-3
j_gene: TRBJ1-1
d_gene: -
CDR3nt: TGTGCCATCAGTGTACCTCAGGGGACTTTCTTT
CDR3aa: CAISVPQGTFF

abundance: -
v_gene: TRBV7-9
j_gene: TRBJ2-3
d_gene: TRBD2
CDR3nt: TGTGCCAGCAGCAGTAGACTAGCGGGAAGGGGCACAGATACGCAGTATTTT
CDR3aa: CASSSRLAGRGTDTQYF

abundance: -
v_gene: TRBV3-1/TRBV3-2
j_gene: TRBJ2-4
d_gene: TRBD1
CDR3nt: TGTGCCAGCAGCCAATCGGACAGGGCAGGGAACATTCAGTACTTC
CDR3aa: CASSQSDRAGNIQYF

abundance: -
v_gene: TRBV15
j_gene: TRBJ2-3
d_gene: TRBD2
CDR3nt: TGTGCCACCAGCAGAGATCGACGGCTAGCGGGGATCACAGATACGCAGTATTTT
CDR3aa: CATSRDRRLAGITDTQYF

abundance: -
v_gene: TRBV4-3
j_gene: TRBJ2-1
d_gene: TRBD2
CDR3nt: TGCGCCAGCAGCCAAGATGCCGGGACTAGATTTGAGCAGTTCTTC
CDR3aa: CASSQDAGTRFEQFF

abundance: -
v_gene: TRBV5-4
j_gene: TRBJ2-7
d_gene: TRBD2
CDR3nt: TGTGCCAGCAGCCCAGGAGCGGGAGGGTACGAGCAGTACTTC
CDR3aa: CASSPGAGGYEQYF

abundance: -
v_gene: TRBV18
j_gene: TRBJ1-2
d_gene: -
CDR3nt: TGTGCCAGCTCACCACCCCCGCACTCCAACTATGGCTACACCTTC
CDR3aa: CASSPPPHSNYGYTF

abundance: -
v_gene: TRBV28
j_gene: TRBJ2-4
d_gene: -
CDR3nt: TGTGCCAGCAGGGACGACAGGCTAGCCAAAAACATTCAGTACTTC
CDR3aa: CASRDDRLAKNIQYF

abundance: -
v_gene: TRBV28
j_gene: TRBJ2-2
d_gene: TRBD2
CDR3nt: TGTGCCAGCCGTCTTACTAGCGGGACACACACCGGGGAGCTGTTTTTT
CDR3aa: CASRLTSGTHTGELFF